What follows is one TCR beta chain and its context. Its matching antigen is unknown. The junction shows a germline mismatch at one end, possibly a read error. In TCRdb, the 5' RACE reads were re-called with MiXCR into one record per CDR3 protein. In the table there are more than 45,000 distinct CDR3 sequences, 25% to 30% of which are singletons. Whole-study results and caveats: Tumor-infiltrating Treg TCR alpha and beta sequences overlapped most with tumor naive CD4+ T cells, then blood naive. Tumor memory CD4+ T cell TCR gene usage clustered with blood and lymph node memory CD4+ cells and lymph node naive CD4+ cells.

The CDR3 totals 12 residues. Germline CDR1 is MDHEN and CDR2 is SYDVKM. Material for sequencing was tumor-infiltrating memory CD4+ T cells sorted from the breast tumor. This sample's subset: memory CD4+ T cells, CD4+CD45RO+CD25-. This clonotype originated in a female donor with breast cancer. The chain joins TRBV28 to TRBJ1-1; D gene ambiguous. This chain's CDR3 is CASPVGNTEASF. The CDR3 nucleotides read TGTGCCAGCCCCGTAGGGAACACTGAAGCTTCCTTT.